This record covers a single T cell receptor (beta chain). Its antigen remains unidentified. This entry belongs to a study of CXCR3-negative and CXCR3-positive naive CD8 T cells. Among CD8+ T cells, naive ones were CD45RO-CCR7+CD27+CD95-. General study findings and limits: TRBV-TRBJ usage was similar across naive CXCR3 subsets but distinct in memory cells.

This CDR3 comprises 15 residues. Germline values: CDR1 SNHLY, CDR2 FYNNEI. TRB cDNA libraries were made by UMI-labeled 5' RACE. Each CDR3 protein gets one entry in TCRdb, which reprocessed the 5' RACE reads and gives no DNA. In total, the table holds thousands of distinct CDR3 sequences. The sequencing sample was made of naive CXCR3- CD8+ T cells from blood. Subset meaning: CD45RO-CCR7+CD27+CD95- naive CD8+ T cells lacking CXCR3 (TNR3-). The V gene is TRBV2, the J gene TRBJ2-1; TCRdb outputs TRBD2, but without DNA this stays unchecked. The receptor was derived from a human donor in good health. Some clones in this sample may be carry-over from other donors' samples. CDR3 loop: CASSEELAGLNEQFF.